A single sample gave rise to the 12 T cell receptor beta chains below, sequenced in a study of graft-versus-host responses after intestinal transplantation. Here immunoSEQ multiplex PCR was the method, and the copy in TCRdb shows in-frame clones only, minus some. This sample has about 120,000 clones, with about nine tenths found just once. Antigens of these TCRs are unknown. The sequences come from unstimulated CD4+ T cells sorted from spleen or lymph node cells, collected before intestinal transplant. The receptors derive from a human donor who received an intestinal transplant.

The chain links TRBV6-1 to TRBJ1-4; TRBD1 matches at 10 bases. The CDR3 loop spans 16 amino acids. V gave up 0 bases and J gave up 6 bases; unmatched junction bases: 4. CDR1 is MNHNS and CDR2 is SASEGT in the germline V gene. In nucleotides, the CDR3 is TGTGCCAGCAGTGAAGCGCGACAGGGGGCATATGAAAAACTGTTTTTT. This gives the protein CASSEARQGAYEKLFF.

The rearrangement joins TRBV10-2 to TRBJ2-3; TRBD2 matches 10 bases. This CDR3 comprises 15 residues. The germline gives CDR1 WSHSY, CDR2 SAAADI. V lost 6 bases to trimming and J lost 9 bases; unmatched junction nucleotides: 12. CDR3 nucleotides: TGCGCCAGCAGGGACAATAGCGGGAGGTTTCAGACGCAGTATTTT. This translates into CASRDNSGRFQTQYF.

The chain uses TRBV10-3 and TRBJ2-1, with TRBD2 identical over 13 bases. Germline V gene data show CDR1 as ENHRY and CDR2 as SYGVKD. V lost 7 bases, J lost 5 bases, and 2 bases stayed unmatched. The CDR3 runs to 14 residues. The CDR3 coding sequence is TGTGCCATCAAGGGACTAGCGGGGAACAATGAGCAGTTCTTC. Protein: CAIKGLAGNNEQFF.

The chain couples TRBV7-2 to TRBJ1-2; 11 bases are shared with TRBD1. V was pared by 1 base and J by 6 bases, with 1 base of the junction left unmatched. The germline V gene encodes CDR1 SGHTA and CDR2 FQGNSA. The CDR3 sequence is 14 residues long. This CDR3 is CASSLGDRGDGYTF. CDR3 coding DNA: TGTGCCAGCAGCTTAGGGGACAGGGGGGATGGCTACACCTTC.

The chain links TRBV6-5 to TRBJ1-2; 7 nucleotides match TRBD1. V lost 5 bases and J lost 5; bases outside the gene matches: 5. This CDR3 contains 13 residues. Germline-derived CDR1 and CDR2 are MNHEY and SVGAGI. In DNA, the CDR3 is TGTGCCAGCAGTAACACAGGGGTGTATGGCTACACCTTC. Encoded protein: CASSNTGVYGYTF.

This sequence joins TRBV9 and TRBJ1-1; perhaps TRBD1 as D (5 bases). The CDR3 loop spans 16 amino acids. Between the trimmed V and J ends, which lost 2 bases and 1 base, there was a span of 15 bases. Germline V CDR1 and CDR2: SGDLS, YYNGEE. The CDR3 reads CASSVLPGGGNTEAFF. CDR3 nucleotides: TGTGCCAGCAGCGTCTTACCGGGCGGGGGGAACACTGAAGCTTTCTTT.

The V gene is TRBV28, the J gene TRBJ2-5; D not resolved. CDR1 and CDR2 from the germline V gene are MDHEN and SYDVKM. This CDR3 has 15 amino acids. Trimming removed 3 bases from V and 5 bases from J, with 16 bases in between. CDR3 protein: CASSFGRWSSETQYF. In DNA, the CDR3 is TGTGCCAGCAGTTTCGGCAGGTGGTCGTCGGAGACCCAGTACTTC.

CDR3 region: CASRTSRGYTF. The CDR3 DNA sequence: TGTGCCAGCAGGACATCACGTGGCTACACCTTC. The V and J genes are TRBV6-5 and TRBJ1-2; D remains ambiguous. Trimming stripped 6 bases from V and 7 bases from J, with 9 bases between. The CDR3 loop spans 11 amino acids. CDR1 and CDR2 from the germline V gene are MNHEY and SVGAGI.

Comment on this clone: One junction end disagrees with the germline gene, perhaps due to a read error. CDR3 in DNA: TGCCCTCCCGACTCTGTCTACGAGCAGTACTTC. This translates into CPPDSVYEQYF. V usage is TRBV9 and J usage is TRBJ2-7; D is unresolved. The V gene's germline CDR1 is SGDLS and CDR2 YYNGEE. The CDR3 totals 11 residues. Supplemented by reference TRBV9 and TRBJ2-7, the full variable domain reads DSGVTQTPKHLITATGQRVTLRCSPRSGDLSVYWYQQSLDQGLQFLIQYYNGEERAKGNILERFSAQQFPDLHSELNLSSLELGDSALYFCPPDSVYEQYFGPGTRLTVT.

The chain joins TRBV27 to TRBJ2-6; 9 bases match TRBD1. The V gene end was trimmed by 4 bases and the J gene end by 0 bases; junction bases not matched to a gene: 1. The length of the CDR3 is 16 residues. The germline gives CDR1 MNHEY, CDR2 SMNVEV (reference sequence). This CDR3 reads CASSYRGRSGANVLTF. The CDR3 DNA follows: TGTGCCAGCAGTTACAGGGGGCGCTCTGGGGCCAACGTCCTGACTTTC. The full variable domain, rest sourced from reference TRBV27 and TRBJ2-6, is EAQVTQNPRYLITVTGKKLTVTCSQNMNHEYMSWYRQDPGLGLRQIYYSMNVEVTDKGDVPEGYKVSRKEKRNFPLILESPSPNQTSLYFCASSYRGRSGANVLTFGAGSRLTVL.

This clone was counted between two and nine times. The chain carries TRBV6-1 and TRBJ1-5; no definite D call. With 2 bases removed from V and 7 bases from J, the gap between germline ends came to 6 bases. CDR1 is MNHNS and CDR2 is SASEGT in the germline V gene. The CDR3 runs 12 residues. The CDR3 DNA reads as TGTGCCAGCAGTGAAAACAACCAGCCCCAGCATTTT. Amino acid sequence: CASSENNQPQHF.

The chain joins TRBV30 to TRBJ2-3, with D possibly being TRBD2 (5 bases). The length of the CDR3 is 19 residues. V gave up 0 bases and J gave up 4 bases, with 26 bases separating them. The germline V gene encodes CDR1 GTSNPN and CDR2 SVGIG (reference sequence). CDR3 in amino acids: CAWSVQMFFGPVRADTQYF. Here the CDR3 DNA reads TGTGCCTGGAGTGTACAGATGTTCTTTGGGCCCGTGAGGGCAGATACGCAGTATTTT. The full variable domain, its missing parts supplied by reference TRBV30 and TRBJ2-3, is SQTIHQWPATLVQPVGSPLSLECTVEGTSNPNLYWYRQAAGRGLQLLFYSVGIGQISSEVPQNLSASRPQDRQFILSSKKLLLSDSGFYLCAWSVQMFFGPVRADTQYFGPGTRLTVL.